The 32 T cell receptor beta chains reported below all come from one sample, sequenced in a study of T-cell reconstitution after alpha-beta-depleted transplantation in children (dated by TCRdb to 2015 to 2016). The sample's treatment or condition label, decoded: allogeneic hematopoietic cell transplantation with graft depleted of TCRalphabeta T cells and CD19 B cells. Receptors were amplified or captured by PCR. TCRdb names Illumina HiSeq 2500 as the instrument used. TCR libraries were prepared with molecular barcoding, using unique molecular identifiers to normalize TCRbeta repertoire quantification. Through fastp at Q25 and MiXCR, TCRdb rebuilt clones from the public reads, retaining in-frame beta chains. When rows share a CDR3 protein, they turn into one entry using the most common DNA and genes. The sample profile shows around 580,000 distinct CDR3 sequences; approximately 22% of them were found once. The top ten constitute 13% to 15% of the sample.

Sequenced material: PBMCs, mostly from graft donor cells, taken 360 days after TCRalphabeta/CD19-depleted stem cell transplant. The receptor set was obtained from a boy under two years old who had a stem cell transplant for acute myeloid leukemia, so the T cells may come from the graft donor.

This clonotype was counted at least ten times. The gene calls are TRBV4-3 and TRBJ2-7; D possibly corresponds to TRBD2 (6 bases). Germline V CDR1 and CDR2: LGHNA, YSLEER. Trimming took off 1 base at V and 3 bases at J, with 10 bases between the two ends. The CDR3 totals 14 residues. The CDR3 region has the DNA TGCGCCAGCAGCCAAGGGCGGGGTGACTACGAGCAGTACTTC. Its translation is CASSQGRGDYEQYF.

This clonotype was seen a handful of times. The CDR3 reads CSARKPARNTGELFF. CDR3 coding DNA: TGCAGTGCTAGAAAACCGGCTAGGAACACCGGGGAGCTGTTTTTT. The chain combines TRBV20-1 with TRBJ2-2; no reliable D call. Germline values: CDR1 DFQATT, CDR2 SNEGSKA (reference sequence). V lost 2 bases and J lost 1, with 11 bases in between. This CDR3 comprises 15 residues.

Many counts were recorded for this clonotype. The chain combines TRBV6-5 with TRBJ2-5; possibly TRBD1 for D (6 bases). The V and J ends lost 2 bases and 4 bases respectively, with 8 bases between them. The CDR3 runs 13 residues. The germline V gene has CDR1 MNHEY and CDR2 SVGAGI. In DNA, the CDR3 is TGTGCCAGCAGTTACGGGGGCGGAGAGACCCAGTACTTC. Amino acids: CASSYGGGETQYF.

This chain connects TRBV20-1 to TRBJ2-3; D not certain. V lost 1 base and J 2 bases, leaving 13 bases between the germline ends. The CDR3 runs to 15 residues. Germline V lookup: CDR1 DFQATT, CDR2 SNEGSKA (reference sequence). The CDR3 is CSARAWVAHTDTQYF. The CDR3 nucleotides read TGCAGTGCTAGAGCTTGGGTGGCTCACACAGATACGCAGTATTTT.

The sample holds a few counts of this clonotype. This sequence joins TRBV28 and TRBJ2-1, with D tentatively TRBD1 (6 bases). Germline V lookup: CDR1 MDHEN, CDR2 SYDVKM. This CDR3 has 13 amino acids. Trimming stripped 7 bases from V and 5 bases from J, with 12 bases between. For the CDR3, the DNA is TGTGCCAGCACCCTCCAGGGGCACAATGAGCAGTTCTTC. Translation gives CASTLQGHNEQFF. Variable domain in full (rest from reference TRBV28 and TRBJ2-1): DVKVTQSSRYLVKRTGEKVFLECVQDMDHENMFWYRQDPGLGLRLIYFSYDVKMKEKGDIPEGYSVSREKKERFSLILESASTNQTSMYLCASTLQGHNEQFFGPGTRLTVL.

This clonotype came up a few times. The gene calls are TRBV4-3 and TRBJ1-5, with D hard to call. This CDR3 spans 13 amino acids. Germline values: CDR1 LGHNA, CDR2 YSLEER. V lost 0 bases to trimming and J lost 7 bases, with 7 bases between them. CDR3 amino acids: CASSQEVEQPQHF. The CDR3 DNA reads as TGCGCCAGCAGCCAAGAGGTTGAACAGCCCCAGCATTTT.

As concerns this clonotype: This may stem from a read error, because a much larger clone lies one nucleotide away. The rearrangement uses TRBV20-1 and TRBJ2-5; 7 bases map to TRBD1. The CDR3 runs 17 residues. CDR1 and CDR2 from the germline V gene are DFQATT and SNEGSKA (reference sequence). In nucleotides, the CDR3 is TGCTGTGCTAGAGATCTCGATCTCGACAGGGACCCAAGGACCCAGTACTTC. Translation gives CCARDLDLDRDPRTQYF.

This clonotype was picked up many times. The chain couples TRBV28 to TRBJ1-5; D is ambiguous. The CDR3 has 14 residues. The germline CDR1 and CDR2 sequences are MDHEN and SYDVKM. Trimming pared 4 bases from V and 5 bases from J, leaving 12 bases between. For the CDR3, the DNA is TGTGCCAGCAGTTCCCAGCCCGCCTATCAGCCCCAGCATTTT. This gives the protein CASSSQPAYQPQHF. The full variable domain, rest sourced from reference TRBV28 and TRBJ1-5, is DVKVTQSSRYLVKRTGEKVFLECVQDMDHENMFWYRQDPGLGLRLIYFSYDVKMKEKGDIPEGYSVSREKKERFSLILESASTNQTSMYLCASSSQPAYQPQHFGDGTRLSIL.

This clonotype showed up just a few times. The chain carries TRBV20-1 and TRBJ2-7; 7 bases map to TRBD2. CDR3 length equals 14 residues. CDR1 DFQATT and CDR2 SNEGSKA come from the germline V gene (reference sequence). V lost 1 base and J lost 6; bases outside the gene matches: 9. The CDR3 here is CSARARTRITEQYF. The CDR3 nucleotides are TGCAGTGCTAGAGCCCGGACTAGGATAACCGAGCAGTACTTC.

This chain joins TRBV11-3 and TRBJ2-1, with TRBD2 as a possible D gene (6 bases). Germline V gives CDR1 SGHNT, CDR2 YENEEA. This CDR3 is 17 amino acids long. V gave up 0 bases and J gave up 1 base, with 13 bases separating them. The CDR3 nucleotides read TGTGCCAGCAGCTTAGACGGTGGGGCGGGATCCTACAATGAGCAGTTCTTC. Its protein product is CASSLDGGAGSYNEQFF.

J is TRBJ2-3 and V is TRBV6-5; 8 bases are shared with TRBD1. The germline V gene has CDR1 MNHEY and CDR2 SVGAGI. V lost 2 bases and J lost 4; bases outside the gene matches: 2. This CDR3 contains 14 residues. The CDR3 loop reads CASSYEGQADTQYF. CDR3 DNA sequence: TGTGCCAGCAGTTACGAGGGACAGGCAGATACGCAGTATTTT.

Many counts were recorded for this clonotype. The chain has TRBV29-1 and TRBJ2-7; D is unclear. Trimming took off 6 bases at V and 0 bases at J, with 15 bases between the two ends. Germline CDR1 is SQVTM and CDR2 is ANQGSEA. The CDR3 extends over 14 amino acids. The chain's CDR3 is CSVRPALLSYEQYF. DNA of the CDR3: TGCAGCGTCCGGCCGGCGTTACTCTCCTACGAGCAGTACTTC.

This clonotype has just a few counts. The rearrangement joins TRBV7-2 to TRBJ2-2; 7 nucleotides agree with TRBD1. V lost 3 bases to trimming and J lost 4 bases; unmatched junction nucleotides: 8. This CDR3 has 16 residues. Germline V lookup: CDR1 SGHTA, CDR2 FQGNSA. In DNA form, the CDR3 reads TGTGCCAGCAGCTTTAACAGGGGCCCAGGCACCGGGGAGCTGTTTTTT. It encodes CASSFNRGPGTGELFF.

V gene TRBV12-3 or TRBV12-4 combines with J gene TRBJ1-2, with 8 nucleotides matching TRBD1. The CDR3 is made up of 13 amino acids. Trimming at V came to 6 bases and at J to 10 bases, leaving 10 bases not matched to a gene. Written as DNA, the CDR3 is TGTGCCAGCAGCCGACACAGGGGGTTTGACTACACCTTC. Its protein product is CASSRHRGFDYTF.

The chain joins TRBV20-1 to TRBJ1-3; 8 nucleotides match TRBD1. Germline lookup yields CDR1 DFQATT and CDR2 SNEGSKA (reference sequence). The trim removed 6 bases at V and 0 bases at J, leaving 7 bases unmatched. The length of the CDR3 is 15 residues. As DNA, the CDR3 is TGCAGTGCGAAGGAGGGACAGGTCTCTGGAAACACCATATATTTT. Its translation: CSAKEGQVSGNTIYF.

This clonotype was picked up a small number of times. V is TRBV7-9 and J is TRBJ2-3; the D gene is possibly TRBD2 (5 bases). Between the trimmed V and J ends, which lost 2 bases and 7 bases, there was a span of 10 bases. Germline V CDR1 and CDR2: SEHNR, FQNEAQ (reference sequence). The CDR3 runs to 13 residues. The CDR3 DNA sequence: TGTGCCAGCAGCTTAATTTGGGAGTATACGCAGTATTTT. It encodes CASSLIWEYTQYF.

The rearrangement uses TRBV12-3 or TRBV12-4 and TRBJ1-5, with D tentatively TRBD1 (5 bases). CDR3 length: 17 amino acids. The V end was cut by 3 bases, the J end by 2 bases, with 17 bases between. CDR3: CASSLLGVGVGNQPQHF. CDR3 nucleotides: TGTGCCAGCAGTTTGCTGGGGGTCGGGGTGGGCAATCAGCCCCAGCATTTT.

This clonotype was found many times. This chain links TRBV20-1 with TRBJ2-7, with D perhaps matching TRBD1 or TRBD2 (5 bases each). V dropped 3 bases and J dropped 0 bases, with 21 bases sitting between them. The CDR3 contains 17 residues. Germline CDR1 DFQATT, CDR2 SNEGSKA (reference sequence). The CDR3 DNA sequence: TGCAGTGCTAGGGGGCTGGCAGGACTCTCGACCTCCTACGAGCAGTACTTC. This gives the protein CSARGLAGLSTSYEQYF.

At least ten counts were recorded for this clonotype. Here the CDR3 reads CASSYFPGQNYGYTF. CDR3 in DNA: TGTGCCAGCAGTTACTTCCCGGGACAGAACTATGGCTACACCTTC. V gene TRBV6-5 combines with J gene TRBJ1-2, with 7 nucleotides matching TRBD1. This CDR3 is 15 amino acids long. The J segment lost 2 bases and the V segment lost 1 base, leaving 4 bases of the junction unmatched. In germline, CDR1 is MNHEY, CDR2 SVGAGI.

The J gene is TRBJ2-1, the V gene TRBV28, with 8 positions matching TRBD2. J was trimmed by 7 bases and V by 5 bases; bases with no gene match: 13. CDR3 length: 16 amino acids. Germline CDR1 MDHEN, CDR2 SYDVKM. In DNA form, the CDR3 reads TGTGCCAGCAGTGCAACGGGGGGGCCCCACGAGAATGAGCAGTTCTTC. It translates to CASSATGGPHENEQFF.

This sequence joins TRBV5-1 and TRBJ1-1, with TRBD1 matching over 10 bases. V shed 3 bases and J 4 bases; nucleotides not matched to a gene: 12. Germline V CDR1 and CDR2: SGHRS, YFSETQ. The CDR3 is 17 amino acids. The CDR3 DNA reads TGCGCCAGCAGCTCGCTCGGACGGACAGGGGGATCCACTGAAGCTTTCTTT. It specifies CASSSLGRTGGSTEAFF.

The chain carries TRBV6-5 and TRBJ2-7; maybe TRBD2 (5 bases). Germline V gene data show CDR1 as MNHEY and CDR2 as SVGAGI. Trimming left V 0 bases short and J 0 bases short, with 9 bases between. CDR3 length equals 15 residues. The DNA for the CDR3 is TGTGCCAGCAGTTACTCCGGACTGAACTCCTACGAGCAGTACTTC. Protein: CASSYSGLNSYEQYF.

The chain recombines TRBV7-9 with TRBJ2-1; the D gene is possibly TRBD2 (5 bases). CDR3 length equals 15 residues. Germline assignment: CDR1 SEHNR and CDR2 FQNEAQ (reference sequence). The V and J ends lost 3 bases and 5 bases respectively, with 14 bases between them. CDR3 sequence (DNA): TGTGCCAGCAGCTTTGCCCGGGAATGGGACAATGAGCAGTTCTTC. Translation: CASSFAREWDNEQFF.

This clonotype was found a few times. This chain uses TRBV20-1 with TRBJ2-2; D is ambiguous. The CDR3 loop spans 16 amino acids. Germline loops: CDR1 DFQATT, CDR2 SNEGSKA (reference sequence). The V end was cut by 1 base, the J end by 3 bases, with 15 bases between. CDR3 DNA: TGCAGTGCTAGAGTGATCGGGCTTCTGGACACCGGGGAGCTGTTTTTT. It specifies CSARVIGLLDTGELFF.

This clonotype was recorded at least ten times. V gene TRBV6-4 combines with J gene TRBJ2-2, with D tentatively TRBD1 (6 bases). The CDR3 covers 14 residues. The germline V and J ends were trimmed by 6 bases and 0 bases, with 8 bases remaining between them. Germline values: CDR1 MRHNA, CDR2 SNTAGT. The CDR3: CASRQGANTGELFF. DNA for the CDR3: TGTGCCAGCAGACAGGGCGCGAACACCGGGGAGCTGTTTTTT.

J is TRBJ1-2 and V is TRBV7-8; the match to TRBD1 covers 7 bases. CDR1 is SGHVS and CDR2 is FQNEAQ in the germline V gene. The CDR3 extends over 16 amino acids. V shed 0 bases and J 2 bases; nucleotides not matched to a gene: 6. In DNA, the CDR3 is TGTGCCAGCAGCTTAGCGCTAAACAGGGGAAACTATGGCTACACCTTC. It is translated as CASSLALNRGNYGYTF.

This clonotype was observed at least ten times. J is TRBJ1-1 and V is TRBV4-1, with D maybe TRBD1 (5 bases). Trimming left V 2 bases short and J 5 bases short, with 9 bases between. This CDR3 contains 13 residues. Germline lookup yields CDR1 MGHRA and CDR2 YSYEKL. In DNA form, the CDR3 reads TGCGCCAGCAGCCAAAGTGGGGGTACTGAAGCTTTCTTT. Translated, it gives CASSQSGGTEAFF.

This sequence joins TRBV10-3 and TRBJ2-1; D possibly corresponds to TRBD2 (5 bases). Germline assignment: CDR1 ENHRY and CDR2 SYGVKD. CDR3 size: 14 residues. V lost 2 bases and J lost 3, with 8 bases in between. CDR3 sequence (DNA): TGTGCCATCAGTGAGAAACGGGGCTACAATGAGCAGTTCTTC. Translated, it gives CAISEKRGYNEQFF.

This clonotype appeared a few times. The V and J genes are TRBV20-1 and TRBJ2-1; 16 bases agree with TRBD2. Unmatched junction bases numbered 15, after V lost 6 bases and J lost 1 base. CDR1 is DFQATT, CDR2 SNEGSKA, per germline (reference sequence). The CDR3 loop spans 20 amino acids. The DNA of the CDR3 is TGCAGTGCCCCGTCATCCGGGACTAGCGGGGGGGCTCGGTCCTACAATGAGCAGTTCTTC. Translation gives CSAPSSGTSGGARSYNEQFF.

The chain joins TRBV13 to TRBJ2-1; D is perhaps TRBD1 (6 bases). The CDR3 contains 17 residues. Trimming pared 1 base from V and 1 base from J, leaving 14 bases between. CDR1 PRHDT and CDR2 FYEKMQ come from the germline V gene (reference sequence). As DNA, the CDR3 is TGTGCCAGCAGCTTAGAGAGGGGGATTCTATCCTACAATGAGCAGTTCTTC. The encoded protein is CASSLERGILSYNEQFF.

The genes are TRBV20-1 and TRBJ2-3, with D possibly matching TRBD2 (7 bases). This CDR3 has 15 amino acids. Trimming left V 3 bases short and J 0 bases short, with 13 bases between. Germline values: CDR1 DFQATT, CDR2 SNEGSKA (reference sequence). The CDR3 region is CSARGGGGSTDTQYF. CDR3 sequence (DNA): TGCAGTGCTAGGGGGGGCGGGGGCAGCACAGATACGCAGTATTTT.

This clonotype was observed many times. This chain uses TRBV7-2 with TRBJ2-5, with D unresolved. Trimming left V 1 base short and J 5 bases short, with 11 bases between. The germline gives CDR1 SGHTA, CDR2 FQGNSA. This CDR3 has 14 amino acids. CDR3 residues: CASSLGRTRETQYF. DNA for the CDR3: TGTGCCAGCAGCTTAGGGCGGACCCGGGAGACCCAGTACTTC.